This T cell receptor (beta chain) is drawn from a study of T cells in Graves' hyperthyroidism and ophthalmopathy. On the study more broadly: Prior to any treatment, at the point of initial diagnosis, peripheral blood was collected.

Graves' hyperthyroidism was deemed stable absent ophthalmopathy progression within 18 months. These patients, aged 18 to 65, had recently diagnosed hyperthyroidism lasting under 2 months. RNA transcripts yielded amplified TCR beta CDR3 regions. The HTBI primer set drove a first-round RT-PCR of the TCR CDR3. TCRdb independently ran MiXCR on the multiplex PCR reads; one entry per CDR3 protein. Among more than 450,000 distinct CDR3 sequences, roughly 15% were seen once, and the ten largest hold approximately 15%. This clonotype has ten or more counts. What it recognizes is unknown. Study-level points and caveats: Ophthalmopathy was identified by the model a median around 6.9 months ahead of onset.

The CDR3 consists of 12 residues. Per the germline V gene, CDR1 is ENHRY and CDR2 is SYGVKD. V lost 4 bases and J lost 7, with 7 bases in between. Source material: blood. The clonotype originates from a woman aged 35 to 49 with Graves' hyperthyroidism. V gene TRBV10-3 combines with J gene TRBJ2-2, with TRBD2 as a possible D gene (5 bases). This CDR3 reads CAISAAGGELFF. As DNA, the CDR3 is TGTGCCATCAGTGCGGCGGGCGGGGAGCTGTTTTTT.